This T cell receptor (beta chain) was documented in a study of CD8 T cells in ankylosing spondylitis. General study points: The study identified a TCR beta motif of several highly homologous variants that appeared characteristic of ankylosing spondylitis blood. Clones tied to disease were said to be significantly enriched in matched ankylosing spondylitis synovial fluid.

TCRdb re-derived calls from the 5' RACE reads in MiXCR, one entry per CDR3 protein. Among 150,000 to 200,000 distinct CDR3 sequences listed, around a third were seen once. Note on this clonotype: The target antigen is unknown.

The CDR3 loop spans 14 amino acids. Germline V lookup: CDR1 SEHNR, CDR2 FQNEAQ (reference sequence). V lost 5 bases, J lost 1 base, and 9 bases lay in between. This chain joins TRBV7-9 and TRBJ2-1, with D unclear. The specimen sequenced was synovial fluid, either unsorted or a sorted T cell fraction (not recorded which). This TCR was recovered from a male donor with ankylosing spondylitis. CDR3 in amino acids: CASSPPGSYNEQFF. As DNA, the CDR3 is TGTGCCAGCAGCCCCCCCGGATCCTACAATGAGCAGTTCTTC.